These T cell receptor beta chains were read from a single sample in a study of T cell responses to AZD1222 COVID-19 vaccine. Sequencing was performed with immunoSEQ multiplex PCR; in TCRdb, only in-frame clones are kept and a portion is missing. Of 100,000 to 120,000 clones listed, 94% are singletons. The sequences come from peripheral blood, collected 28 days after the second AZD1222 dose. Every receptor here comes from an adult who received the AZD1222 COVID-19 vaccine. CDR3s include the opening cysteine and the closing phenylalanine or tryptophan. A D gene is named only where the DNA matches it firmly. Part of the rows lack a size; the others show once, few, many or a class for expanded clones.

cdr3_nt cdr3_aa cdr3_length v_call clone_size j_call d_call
TGTGCCACCCAGGGAAGTTTCTCTGGAAACACCATATATTTT CATQGSFSGNTIYF 14 TRBV6-5 - TRBJ1-3 -
TGTGCCAGCACAGGTCGGGGGTACACCTTC CASTGRGYTF 10 TRBV12-3/TRBV12-4 - TRBJ1-2 -
TGTGCCAGTAGTCGGGGATGGACAGGCACTAATTTTATGAACACTGAAGCTTTCTTT CASSRGWTGTNFMNTEAFF 19 TRBV19 - TRBJ1-1 TRBD1
TGCGCCAGCAGCTCACCCTTCGAAACTGAAGCTTTCTTT CASSSPFETEAFF 13 TRBV5-1 - TRBJ1-1 -
TGTGCCAGCTCACCACTCACGTACAGCTCTGGGGCCAACGTCCTGACTTTC CASSPLTYSSGANVLTF 17 TRBV18 - TRBJ2-6 -
TGTGCCAGCAGTTACTCTTGGGGGGAAGTGGGTTCACCCCTCCACTTT CASSYSWGEVGSPLHF 16 TRBV6-5 - TRBJ1-6 -
TGCGCCAGCAGCTTTTCCGAGTCCGCTGGAAACACCATATATTTT CASSFSESAGNTIYF 15 TRBV5-1 once TRBJ1-3 -
TGCAGCGTTGGGCAGGGGCCTGGCTACACCTTC CSVGQGPGYTF 11 TRBV29-1 once TRBJ1-2 -
TGCGCCAGCAGCTTGTCTGGGGCTAGCGGAGGGAGGGTCCAAGAGACCCAGTACTTC CASSLSGASGGRVQETQYF 19 TRBV5-1 - TRBJ2-5 TRBD2
TGTGCCAGCAGTTTCCTCCCAGACAATTACGAGCAGTACTTC CASSFLPDNYEQYF 14 TRBV27 - TRBJ2-7 -
TGTGCCAGCAGGCCCCCTGGCGCCGGGGAGCTGTTTTTT CASRPPGAGELFF 13 TRBV6-5 - TRBJ2-2 -
TGTGCCATCATGGGAGGGCAGAACACCGGGGAGCTGTTTTTT CAIMGGQNTGELFF 14 TRBV10-3 - TRBJ2-2 TRBD2
TGTGCCAGCAGCTTAGCGGTGCAGGGGGCACCTGAAGCTTTCTTT CASSLAVQGAPEAFF 15 TRBV7-9 - TRBJ1-1 TRBD1
TGTGCCAGCAGCCACTTCAATCAAATAGGACAAGAGACCCAGTACTTC CASSHFNQIGQETQYF 16 TRBV7-9 - TRBJ2-5 -
TGTGCCAGCAGCCAAACCGGGACGGTCGGTTATGGCTACACCTTC CASSQTGTVGYGYTF 15 TRBV3-1/TRBV3-2 few TRBJ1-2 -
TGTGCCAGCACACCGGGGGCGCGCGGCTACACCTTC CASTPGARGYTF 12 TRBV2 once TRBJ1-2 -
TGCGCCAGCAGCCTATCCACAGGGCCCACTGAAGCTTTCTTT CASSLSTGPTEAFF 14 TRBV5-1 - TRBJ1-1 -
TGCGCCAGCAGCCAAGTGGAGCTAGCGGGGATGACAGATACGCAGTATTTT CASSQVELAGMTDTQYF 17 TRBV4-1 - TRBJ2-3 TRBD2
TGTGCCAGCTCAGGGACGGGCTCGAACTATGGCTACACCTTC CASSGTGSNYGYTF 14 TRBV6-4 - TRBJ1-2 -
TGTGCCAGCAGCCAAGCCGGGACAGCGAACACTGAAGCTTTCTTT CASSQAGTANTEAFF 15 TRBV4-2 few TRBJ1-1 TRBD1
TGCAGCGTTACCGGGGGGGGTTACGAGCAGTACTTC CSVTGGGYEQYF 12 TRBV29-1 - TRBJ2-7 TRBD2
TGTGCCAGCAGTGAACGGAGGGTCGGGAACACTGAAGCTTTCTTT CASSERRVGNTEAFF 15 TRBV6-1 - TRBJ1-1 -
TGCGCCAGCAGCCCCGGGGGGCCAGATACGCAGTATTTT CASSPGGPDTQYF 13 TRBV5-1 once TRBJ2-3 -
TGTGCCTGGAAGTCCGAGGGGGAGAAAGCTTTCTTT CAWKSEGEKAFF 12 TRBV30 - TRBJ1-1 -
TGCGCCAGCAGCTTTGTAGCGGGGGTCCCCGTGGGGGAGCAGTTCTTC CASSFVAGVPVGEQFF 16 TRBV5-1 - TRBJ2-1 TRBD2
TGCAGCGCGAGGGACAGACTTATGAACACTGAAGCTTTCTTT CSARDRLMNTEAFF 14 TRBV29-1 - TRBJ1-1 TRBD1
TGTGCCAGCAGCTTATATGGGACTAGCGGGAGTAGTGGCGAGCAGTACTTC CASSLYGTSGSSGEQYF 17 TRBV7-9 - TRBJ2-7 TRBD2
TGTGCCAGCAGCACCGCCCCCGGGACAGGATACAATGAGCAGTTCTTC CASSTAPGTGYNEQFF 16 TRBV5-6 - TRBJ2-1 TRBD1
TGCGCCAGCAGTCCGGGGATGGGGAGGCCCCAGCATTTT CASSPGMGRPQHF 13 TRBV10-2 few TRBJ1-5 -
TGTGCCAGCAGGCAGGGGAGTCTGGAGACCCAGTACTTC CASRQGSLETQYF 13 TRBV2 - TRBJ2-5 -
TGTGCCAGCAGCCAATTGACTCAGGGCTACACCTTC CASSQLTQGYTF 12 TRBV3-1/TRBV3-2 - TRBJ1-2 -
TGTGCCAGCAGTGCCCCCCCGGACAGCTCCTATGGCTACACCTTC CASSAPPDSSYGYTF 15 TRBV6-2/TRBV6-3 - TRBJ1-2 -
TGCAGCGTTGAACTAGCGGGAGCGGGGACAGATACGCAGTATTTT CSVELAGAGTDTQYF 15 TRBV29-1 - TRBJ2-3 TRBD2